A single sample is the source of the 29 T cell receptor beta chains below, sequenced in a study of beta chain features in type 1 diabetes. The investigators reverse transcribed all of the isolated RNA, so they sequenced expressed TCRB transcripts. Only in-frame clones appear in the TCRdb table, and some are missing; sequencing was by immunoSEQ multiplex PCR. The table has about 260,000 clones, about 20% seen once; the top ten hold approximately 0.029%. Study-wide findings and caveats: In every one of the four CD4+ subsets, TCRB CDR3s were moderately but significantly shorter in Type 1 diabetes patients.

Their specific antigens are unknown. The sample was naive CD4+ T cells from blood. These receptors came from a woman in her 40s with type 1 diabetes.

Concerning this clone itself: Other DNA variants within this sample encode the same CDR3. The chain joins TRBV9 to TRBJ2-7; TRBD1 matches 7 bases. Germline V CDR1 and CDR2: SGDLS, YYNGEE. The V gene end was trimmed by 0 bases and the J gene end by 2 bases; junction bases not matched to a gene: 5. This CDR3 contains 15 residues. This chain's CDR3 is CASSVEAGGPYEQYF. DNA of the CDR3: TGTGCCAGCAGCGTAGAGGCAGGGGGTCCCTACGAGCAGTACTTC.

The sample holds a few counts of this clone. The V and J genes are TRBV7-8 and TRBJ2-1, with 7 bases matching TRBD2. The CDR3 consists of 16 residues. The germline gives CDR1 SGHVS, CDR2 FQNEAQ. Trimming cost V 2 bases and J 2 bases; bases outside gene matches: 6. The CDR3 is CASSLPTSEPYNEQFF. Written as DNA, the CDR3 is TGTGCCAGCAGCTTACCAACTAGCGAGCCCTACAATGAGCAGTTCTTC.

This clone was counted between two and nine times. The chain has TRBV9 and TRBJ2-4; D is perhaps TRBD2 (6 bases). The V gene's germline CDR1 is SGDLS and CDR2 YYNGEE. The CDR3 has 14 amino acids. Trimming removed 7 bases at V and 5 bases at J, with 16 bases between. The CDR3 loop reads CASGRDSRENIQYF. The CDR3, as DNA: TGTGCCAGCGGACGGGACTCTCGGGAAAACATTCAGTACTTC.

This chain uses TRBV4-1 with TRBJ2-7; 7 positions agree with TRBD1. V was pared by 4 bases and J by 4 bases, with 7 bases of the junction left unmatched. CDR1 and CDR2 from the germline V gene are MGHRA and YSYEKL. CDR3 length equals 14 residues. CDR3 residues: CASSRGTEAYEQYF. Here the CDR3 DNA reads TGCGCCAGCAGCCGGGGGACAGAAGCGTACGAGCAGTACTTC.

The J gene is TRBJ2-7, the V gene TRBV7-9; 9 positions agree with TRBD1. The CDR3 has 15 amino acids. V gave up 2 bases and J gave up 2 bases; unmatched junction bases: 4. Germline CDR1 SEHNR, CDR2 FQNEAQ (reference sequence). Here the CDR3 DNA reads TGTGCCAGCAGCTTAAGGGACAGGGCCACCTACGAGCAGTACTTC. It codes for CASSLRDRATYEQYF.

This clone was observed a handful of times. The rearrangement joins TRBV7-2 to TRBJ1-2; 10 nucleotides line up with TRBD1. Germline lookup yields CDR1 SGHTA and CDR2 FQGNSA. V gave up 7 bases and J gave up 4 bases; unmatched junction bases: 6. This CDR3 comprises 14 residues. The CDR3 DNA is TGTGCCAGCACCCCGGGACAGGGGATCTATGGCTACACCTTC. Its translation: CASTPGQGIYGYTF.

This clone has more than one count but fewer than ten. The V call is TRBV7-2, the J call TRBJ2-3, with D hard to call. Trimming stripped 3 bases from V and 2 bases from J, with 9 bases between. This CDR3 spans 14 amino acids. Germline V gives CDR1 SGHTA, CDR2 FQGNSA. The CDR3 DNA sequence: TGTGCCAGCAGCTTGCGGCTAACCACAGATACGCAGTATTTT. The encoded protein is CASSLRLTTDTQYF.

The DNA for the CDR3 is TGTGCCAGCAGTTTAGGAGGGGTTGGTCAGCCCCAGCATTTT. Its protein product is CASSLGGVGQPQHF. V usage is TRBV28 and J usage is TRBJ1-5, with TRBD1 as a possible D gene (5 bases). This CDR3 contains 14 residues. Germline lookup yields CDR1 MDHEN and CDR2 SYDVKM. The V and J ends lost 2 bases and 6 bases respectively, with 11 bases between them.

This clone has a handful of counts. The chain uses TRBV15 and TRBJ1-2, with TRBD1 matching 7 bases. The germline CDR1 and CDR2 sequences are LNHNV and YYDKDF (reference sequence). The V gene end was trimmed by 0 bases and the J gene end by 4 bases; junction bases not matched to a gene: 2. This CDR3 comprises 14 residues. CDR3 loop: CATSRDQGGYGYTF. In DNA, the CDR3 is TGTGCCACCAGCAGAGATCAGGGGGGCTATGGCTACACCTTC.

This clone was observed a handful of times. The chain recombines TRBV6-1 with TRBJ2-1, with 8 bases fitting TRBD2. The CDR3 sequence is 20 residues long. V shed 2 bases, J shed 4 bases, and the junction held 19 bases outside the gene matches. CDR1 is MNHNS and CDR2 is SASEGT in the germline V gene. Written as DNA, the CDR3 is TGTGCCAGCAGTGAACGGGGGTCGGGAGGGGCTGGTCGGCTATACAATGAGCAGTTCTTC. Amino acids: CASSERGSGGAGRLYNEQFF.

This clone was counted between two and nine times. This chain joins TRBV15 and TRBJ2-5; 7 bases are a match to TRBD1. CDR1 is LNHNV and CDR2 is YYDKDF in the germline V gene (reference sequence). The CDR3 loop spans 13 amino acids. V dropped 3 bases and J dropped 2; count of bases not matched to a gene: 0. The CDR3 region has the DNA TGTGCCACCAGCAGGGACAGGCAAGAGACCCAGTACTTC. Encoded protein: CATSRDRQETQYF.

This clone was seen only a few times. Written as DNA, the CDR3 is TGTGCCAGCAGCTCTCCCTCCTTGACCCAGTACTTC. It encodes CASSSPSLTQYF. This chain uses TRBV7-9 with TRBJ2-5; D is undetermined. This CDR3 is built from 12 residues. The germline CDR1 and CDR2 sequences are SEHNR and FQNEAQ (reference sequence). The germline V and J ends were trimmed by 4 bases and 7 bases, with 10 bases remaining between them. The full variable domain, with the rest looked up from reference TRBV7-9 and TRBJ2-5, is DTGVSQNPRHKITKRGQNVTFRCDPISEHNRLYWYRQTLGQGPEFLTYFQNEAQLEKSRLLSDRFSAERPKGSFSTLEIQRTEQGDSAMYLCASSSPSLTQYFGPGTRLLVL.

J is TRBJ1-3 and V is TRBV29-1; 7 nucleotides align to TRBD1. V lost 4 bases and J lost 2; bases outside the gene matches: 5. The CDR3 loop spans 14 amino acids. Germline-derived CDR1 and CDR2 are SQVTM and ANQGSEA. The CDR3 bases are TGCAGCGTTGCCGACAGGGTGGCTGGAAACACCATATATTTT. Translation: CSVADRVAGNTIYF.

This clone showed up just a few times. The J gene is TRBJ1-3, the V gene TRBV18, with 7 bases identical to TRBD1. V lost 6 bases, J lost 4 bases, and 6 bases stayed unmatched. The CDR3 is 14 amino acids. Germline CDR1 and CDR2: KGHSH and LQKENI. The CDR3 DNA is TGTGCCAGCTCGCCCGGGACAGCCGGAAACACCATATATTTT. It is translated as CASSPGTAGNTIYF.

This clone was counted a few times. CDR3 in DNA: TGCGCCAGCAGCCAATATCTAGCGGGACCCTACGAGCAGTACTTC. This codes for CASSQYLAGPYEQYF. The chain is built from TRBV4-3 and TRBJ2-7; 9 bases are a match to TRBD2. Germline trimming cut 2 bases from V and 2 bases from J; bases unmatched to any gene: 4. This CDR3 contains 15 residues. Looked up from germline, CDR1 is LGHNA and CDR2 is YSLEER.

This clone was observed a handful of times. The chain employs TRBV6-5 and TRBJ1-3, with 7 bases fitting TRBD1. CDR3 length equals 14 residues. V shed 6 bases and J 2 bases; nucleotides not matched to a gene: 4. CDR1 and CDR2 from the germline V gene are MNHEY and SVGAGI. The CDR3 loop reads CASRPDRAGNTIYF. The DNA for the CDR3 is TGTGCCAGCAGGCCCGACAGGGCTGGAAACACCATATATTTT.

This chain connects TRBV5-1 to TRBJ2-5; TRBD2 is a possible D gene (5 bases). Germline assignment: CDR1 SGHRS and CDR2 YFSETQ. Between the trimmed V and J ends, which lost 5 bases and 1 base, there was a span of 12 bases. The CDR3 has 14 amino acids. The DNA of the CDR3 is TGCGCCAGCAGGGAACCTGAGGGCCAAGAGACCCAGTACTTC. Translated: CASREPEGQETQYF.

This clone has more than one count but fewer than ten. The V gene is TRBV10-3, the J gene TRBJ2-7; maybe TRBD2 (5 bases). V was clipped by 6 bases and J by 7 bases, with 19 bases between them. CDR3 length: 14 amino acids. Germline V gene lookup returns CDR1 ENHRY and CDR2 SYGVKD. CDR3 protein: CAISQEGSSREQYF. The CDR3 coding sequence is TGTGCCATCAGCCAAGAGGGTTCCTCTAGGGAGCAGTACTTC.

This CDR3 reads CASSEAPGGAYF. CDR3 sequence (DNA): TGTGCCAGCAGTGAAGCGCCGGGGGGGGCGTATTTT. V is TRBV2 and J is TRBJ2-3; 8 positions agree with TRBD2. Trimming took 0 bases from V and 14 from J; bases not matched to a gene: 4. CDR3 length equals 12 residues. The germline gives CDR1 SNHLY, CDR2 FYNNEI. Combining the CDR3 with reference TRBV2 and TRBJ2-3 gives the whole variable domain EPEVTQTPSHQVTQMGQEVILRCVPISNHLYFYWYRQILGQKVEFLVSFYNNEISEKSEIFDDQFSVERPDGSNFTLKIRSTKLEDSAMYFCASSEAPGGAYFGPGTRLTVL.

This clone was detected only a few times. This chain links TRBV29-1 with TRBJ2-1; the D gene is possibly TRBD2 (6 bases). Germline V lookup: CDR1 SQVTM, CDR2 ANQGSEA. The CDR3 is 14 amino acids. V shed 5 bases and J shed 4 bases, with 15 bases lying between them. CDR3 in amino acids: CSVSRGGEYNEQFF. The CDR3 DNA reads TGCAGCGTTTCCCGGGGCGGGGAGTACAATGAGCAGTTCTTC.

The J gene is TRBJ2-1, the V gene TRBV28; 10 bases line up with TRBD2. This CDR3 contains 16 residues. Germline V gives CDR1 MDHEN, CDR2 SYDVKM. Trimming took 5 bases from V and 8 from J; bases not matched to a gene: 12. This CDR3 reads CASSLTPSGSRDEQFF. As DNA, the CDR3 is TGTGCCAGCAGTCTCACCCCTAGCGGGAGTCGAGATGAGCAGTTCTTC.

There are a few counts of this clone. The chain combines TRBV19 with TRBJ2-2, with D possibly being TRBD1 (5 bases). Germline loops: CDR1 LNHDA, CDR2 SQIVND (reference sequence). The V and J ends lost 3 bases and 4 bases respectively, with 12 bases between them. This CDR3 spans 15 amino acids. CDR3 bases: TGTGCCAGTAGTATTGCTGGCAGGGCCACCGGGGAGCTGTTTTTT. Amino acid sequence: CASSIAGRATGELFF.

The CDR3 DNA reads as TGTGCCAGCAGTCCCCCCAGTCTCGGGGGGGATGCCTACGAGCAGTACTTC. Encoded protein: CASSPPSLGGDAYEQYF. The chain couples TRBV25-1 to TRBJ2-7; 8 nucleotides align to TRBD2. J lost 2 bases, V lost 5 bases, and 14 bases had no gene match. Germline-derived CDR1 and CDR2 are MGHDK and SYGVNS. The CDR3 runs to 17 residues.

The V gene is TRBV27, the J gene TRBJ2-1; TRBD2 matches 7 bases. The CDR3 is 14 amino acids. V dropped 2 bases and J dropped 7; count of bases not matched to a gene: 5. Looked up from germline, CDR1 is MNHEY and CDR2 is SMNVEV (reference sequence). CDR3 protein: CASSLAGALNEQFF. In nucleotides, the CDR3 is TGTGCCAGCAGTTTAGCGGGAGCGCTAAATGAGCAGTTCTTC.

The genes are TRBV18 and TRBJ2-1; no clear D gene. Trimming removed 1 base from V and 0 bases from J, with 4 bases in between. The CDR3 length is 14 residues. CDR1 KGHSH and CDR2 LQKENI come from the germline V gene. This chain's CDR3 is CASSPLSSYNEQFF. The CDR3 DNA reads TGTGCCAGCTCACCACTTAGCTCCTACAATGAGCAGTTCTTC.

This clone was detected a few times. The chain employs TRBV5-1 and TRBJ1-1; 7 nucleotides agree with TRBD1. V was pared by 0 bases and J by 3 bases, with 2 bases of the junction left unmatched. From germline, CDR1 is SGHRS and CDR2 YFSETQ. The CDR3 contains 14 residues. Here the CDR3 reads CASSLGDSYTEAFF. The CDR3 DNA reads TGCGCCAGCAGCTTGGGGGACAGCTACACTGAAGCTTTCTTT. The full variable domain, its missing parts supplied by reference TRBV5-1 and TRBJ1-1, is KAGVTQTPRYLIKTRGQQVTLSCSPISGHRSVSWYQQTPGQGLQFLFEYFSETQRNKGNFPGRFSGRQFSNSRSEMNVSTLELGDSALYLCASSLGDSYTEAFFGQGTRLTVV.

This clone was counted only a few times. CDR3 DNA: TGTGCCGCCTACTCACCGGTCGACTATGGCTACACCTTC. Its translation is CAAYSPVDYGYTF. The chain links TRBV19 to TRBJ1-2, with D unresolved. The CDR3 totals 13 residues. V dropped 11 bases and J dropped 3 bases, with 16 bases sitting between them. CDR1 is LNHDA and CDR2 is SQIVND in the germline V gene (reference sequence).

The chain couples TRBV30 to TRBJ2-7, with D possibly TRBD1 on 5 matching bases. This CDR3 is 12 amino acids long. Germline lookup yields CDR1 GTSNPN and CDR2 SVGIG (reference sequence). Trimming took off 3 bases at V and 2 bases at J, with 8 bases between the two ends. The CDR3 is CAWSPTAYEQYF. The CDR3 bases are TGTGCCTGGAGCCCGACAGCCTACGAGCAGTACTTC.

This clone was seen more than once but under ten times. The chain couples TRBV28 to TRBJ2-6; 7 bases are a match to TRBD1. The trim removed 8 bases at V and 2 bases at J, leaving 12 bases unmatched. The CDR3 consists of 17 residues. Germline CDR1 MDHEN, CDR2 SYDVKM. CDR3 in amino acids: CASGIQGFLTGANVLTF. The DNA of the CDR3 is TGTGCCAGCGGAATACAGGGGTTCCTCACTGGGGCCAACGTCCTGACTTTC. Together with reference TRBV28 and TRBJ2-6, the CDR3 gives the full variable domain: DVKVTQSSRYLVKRTGEKVFLECVQDMDHENMFWYRQDPGLGLRLIYFSYDVKMKEKGDIPEGYSVSREKKERFSLILESASTNQTSMYLCASGIQGFLTGANVLTFGAGSRLTVL.